A single sample is the source of the 22 T cell receptor beta chains below, sequenced in a study of T cells in Graves' hyperthyroidism and ophthalmopathy. What was amplified from RNA transcripts were TCR beta CDR3 regions. The HTBI primer set drove a first-round RT-PCR of the TCR CDR3. TCRdb processed the multiplex PCR reads anew with MiXCR; each CDR3 protein has one entry. The sample has over 350,000 distinct CDR3 sequences; around 15% are singletons. The source material was blood. The receptors were sampled from a man younger than 35 with Graves' ophthalmopathy.

This clonotype came up many times. The chain is built from TRBV7-2 and TRBJ1-1; possible D gene TRBD1, 5 bases. This CDR3 has 12 amino acids. V dropped 8 bases and J dropped 7 bases, with 14 bases sitting between them. Germline assignment: CDR1 SGHTA and CDR2 FQGNSA. CDR3 nucleotide sequence: TGTGCCAGCCTCCCGGGGGGTAGTGAAGCTTTCTTT. It is translated as CASLPGGSEAFF.

This clonotype appeared many times. This sequence joins TRBV19 and TRBJ1-1; no firm D call. The germline V gene has CDR1 LNHDA and CDR2 SQIVND (reference sequence). V lost 3 bases to trimming and J lost 1 base, with 9 bases between them. The CDR3 has 14 amino acids. CDR3 loop: CASSIPLENTEAFF. The CDR3 DNA follows: TGTGCCAGTAGTATCCCCCTCGAGAACACTGAAGCTTTCTTT.

There are many counts of this clonotype. The chain links TRBV20-1 to TRBJ2-1; D is unresolved. V dropped 3 bases and J dropped 4 bases, with 13 bases sitting between them. The germline V gene has CDR1 DFQATT and CDR2 SNEGSKA (reference sequence). The CDR3 has 14 residues. Here the CDR3 DNA reads TGCAGTGCTAGCGGGCCGGGCAGGTACAATGAGCAGTTCTTC. It translates to CSASGPGRYNEQFF.

Concerning this clonotype: A much larger clone is a single base away; this may be a read error. Since the CDR3 does not end with the conserved phenylalanine or tryptophan, this likely comes from a read error. J is TRBJ1-5 and V is TRBV5-5; D may be TRBD1 (5 bases). CDR3 length: 15 amino acids. Trimming removed 2 bases at V and 1 base at J, with 10 bases between. CDR1 is SGHKS and CDR2 is YYEKEE in the germline V gene (reference sequence). The CDR3 coding sequence is TGTGCCAGCAGCTTATTTGGGGCCAGCAATCAGCCCCAGCATCTT. It encodes CASSLFGASNQPQHL.

The CDR3, as DNA: TGTGCCAGTAGTTTTCCGGGACGGGTTGAAGCTTTCTTT. This codes for CASSFPGRVEAFF. The chain combines TRBV19 with TRBJ1-1; the D gene is possibly TRBD1 (5 bases). The germline V gene encodes CDR1 LNHDA and CDR2 SQIVND (reference sequence). The germline V and J ends were trimmed by 5 bases and 7 bases, with 14 bases remaining between them. CDR3 length: 13 amino acids.

To note about this clonotype: A read error may account for a junction end that differs from germline. The genes are TRBV19 and TRBJ2-5, with 8 bases aligning to TRBD2. This CDR3 is 13 amino acids long. The germline gives CDR1 LNHDA, CDR2 SQIVND (reference sequence). The CDR3 DNA reads as TGTGCCAGTAGTCCCTTAGGCAGCGGGGGATTGGACTTC. This encodes CASSPLGSGGLDF.

This clonotype has ten or more counts. In DNA form, the CDR3 reads TGTGCCAGCAGCCAGGACACTAGAGGGCCCAACAATGAGCAGTTCTTC. Its protein is CASSQDTRGPNNEQFF. V and J are TRBV3-1 and TRBJ2-1; D possibly uses TRBD1 or TRBD2 (5 bases each). V was clipped by 3 bases and J by 5 bases, with 17 bases between them. CDR1 is LGHDT and CDR2 is YNNKEL in the germline V gene (reference sequence). The CDR3 is 16 residues long.

The sample holds many counts of this clonotype. The V and J genes are TRBV5-6 and TRBJ2-3, with 9 bases that match TRBD1. The CDR3 extends over 16 amino acids. Losses at the gene ends were 1 base for V and 2 bases for J; bases not matched to a gene: 5. CDR1 is SGHDT and CDR2 is YYEEEE in the germline V gene. As DNA, the CDR3 is TGTGCCAGCAGCTTGAGGACAGGGGCAAACACAGATACGCAGTATTTT. Translation gives CASSLRTGANTDTQYF. The whole variable domain, remainder taken from reference TRBV5-6 and TRBJ2-3, is DAGVTQSPTHLIKTRGQQVTLRCSPKSGHDTVSWYQQALGQGPQFIFQYYEEEERQRGNFPDRFSGHQFPNYSSELNVNALLLGDSALYLCASSLRTGANTDTQYFGPGTRLTVL.

This clonotype was counted at least ten times. The chain combines TRBV6-1 with TRBJ1-1, with D perhaps TRBD1 (6 bases). Germline-derived CDR1 and CDR2 are MNHNS and SASEGT. The CDR3 loop spans 13 amino acids. Trimming shortened V by 8 bases and J by 4 bases, and 14 bases separated the two germline ends. The DNA of the CDR3 is TGTGCCAGCGCCGCAGGGGCGTTCACTGAAGCTTTCTTT. The encoded protein is CASAAGAFTEAFF.

This sequence joins TRBV15 and TRBJ2-5, with D possibly called TRBD1 or TRBD2 (5 bases each). The CDR3 covers 16 residues. The V end was cut by 1 base, the J end by 4 bases, with 16 bases between. Germline loops: CDR1 LNHNV, CDR2 YYDKDF (reference sequence). CDR3 sequence (DNA): TGTGCCACCAGCAGAGGTGGGGTTGGGGGAGTAGAGACCCAGTACTTC. Its protein product is CATSRGGVGGVETQYF.

In this sample, this clonotype turned up once. Written as DNA, the CDR3 is TGTGCCTGGAGTGGAGACAGGGTTAACATTCAGTACTTC. Its translation is CAWSGDRVNIQYF. The rearrangement links TRBV7-3 to TRBJ2-4; 7 bases agree with TRBD1. Germline V lookup: CDR1 SGHTA, CDR2 FQGTGA. J lost 7 bases, V lost 11 bases, and 11 bases had no gene match. This CDR3 contains 13 residues.

The J gene is TRBJ1-1, the V gene TRBV30; D is uncertain. Germline-derived CDR1 and CDR2 are GTSNPN and SVGIG (reference sequence). CDR3 length equals 13 residues. Deletions cut 5 bases from V and 2 bases from J, with 12 bases between. In DNA, the CDR3 is TGTGCCTGGGGTATAACAGAAAACACTGAAGCTTTCTTT. It codes for CAWGITENTEAFF.

Ten or more counts support this clonotype. As DNA, the CDR3 is TGCGCCAGCATCTCCCCGAATACCTACGAGCAGTACTTC. Its translation is CASISPNTYEQYF. The chain joins TRBV5-1 to TRBJ2-7, with unresolved D. Per the germline V gene, CDR1 is SGHRS and CDR2 is YFSETQ. The CDR3 contains 13 residues. V dropped 6 bases and J dropped 2 bases, with 12 bases sitting between them.

This clonotype came up many times. This chain joins TRBV11-2 and TRBJ2-5; no reliable D call. CDR1 and CDR2 (germline): SGHAT, FQNNGV. The CDR3 covers 14 residues. Trimming cost V 1 base and J 6 bases, with 12 bases left between them. CDR3 coding DNA: TGTGCCAGCAGCTTAGGGGGTGAGAGAAAGACCCAGTACTTC. This encodes CASSLGGERKTQYF.

This clonotype turned up a few times. The V gene is TRBV12-5, the J gene TRBJ2-2; D is unclear. Germline values: CDR1 LGHNT, CDR2 FRNRAP. The CDR3 covers 13 residues. Deletions cut 1 base from V and 4 bases from J, with 4 bases between. The CDR3 DNA follows: TGTGCTAGTGGTTTGGGACTCACCGGGGAGCTGTTTTTT. Amino acid sequence: CASGLGLTGELFF.

This clonotype was observed at least ten times. This sequence joins TRBV12-3 or TRBV12-4 and TRBJ2-1, with 10 bases that match TRBD2. V shed 6 bases and J 1 base; nucleotides not matched to a gene: 3. The CDR3 is made up of 15 amino acids. The CDR3 DNA sequence: TGTGCCAGCAGGGCAGCGGGGGGGTCCTACAATGAGCAGTTCTTC. Translating gives CASRAAGGSYNEQFF.

The table lists this clonotype with a few counts. CDR3 sequence reads: CSVTHRQGEGYTF. The DNA for the CDR3 is TGCAGCGTCACCCACCGACAGGGCGAGGGCTACACCTTC. The chain has TRBV29-1 and TRBJ1-2, with 7 positions matching TRBD1. CDR3 length: 13 amino acids. CDR1 is SQVTM, CDR2 ANQGSEA, per germline. Unmatched junction bases numbered 12, after V lost 6 bases and J lost 8 bases. The full variable domain, its missing parts supplied by reference TRBV29-1 and TRBJ1-2, is SAVISQKPSRDICQRGTSLTIQCQVDSQVTMMFWYRQQPGQSLTLIATANQGSEATYESGFVIDKFPISRPNLTFSTLTVSNMSPEDSSIYLCSVTHRQGEGYTFGSGTRLTVV.

A word on this clonotype: A much larger clone lies one base from this, so it may be a read error. V and J are TRBV3-1 and TRBJ2-5; 8 bases are shared with TRBD2. The end of the DNA is better explained by TRBJ2-1, so the J call may be wrong. Germline V gene lookup returns CDR1 LGHDT and CDR2 YNNKEL (reference sequence). There are 16 residues in the CDR3. In DNA form, the CDR3 reads TGTGCCAGCAGCCAAGATGAACGGGGGGGCGGTCAGACCCAGTTCTTC. Its protein product is CASSQDERGGGQTQFF.

This clonotype was detected a few times. The chain carries TRBV9 and TRBJ1-5, with D hard to call. CDR1 and CDR2 from the germline V gene are SGDLS and YYNGEE. The V and J ends lost 4 bases and 7 bases respectively, with 15 bases between them. The CDR3 length is 14 residues. As DNA, the CDR3 is TGTGCCAGCAGCCTAAGGTCAGGATGGCAGCCCCAGCATTTT. Amino acids: CASSLRSGWQPQHF.

There are many counts of this clonotype. CDR3 amino acids: CASTPPGQSNEQYF. The CDR3 nucleotides are TGTGCCAGCACACCGCCGGGACAGTCCAACGAGCAGTACTTC. V gene TRBV6-1 combines with J gene TRBJ2-7; the match to TRBD1 covers 7 bases. The germline CDR1 and CDR2 sequences are MNHNS and SASEGT. The V and J ends lost 7 bases and 5 bases, in that order; junction bases with no gene match: 11. The CDR3 contains 14 residues.

This clonotype was recorded at least ten times. The V call is TRBV12-3 or TRBV12-4, the J call TRBJ2-1; 7 positions agree with TRBD2. With 3 bases clipped from V and 9 bases from J, the junction kept 11 bases outside the gene matches. The CDR3 is 15 residues long. As DNA, the CDR3 is TGTGCCAGCAGTTTGCGGGGGAGAAGAAGGGGTGAGCAGTTCTTC. It specifies CASSLRGRRRGEQFF.

This clonotype was counted ten times or more. The rearrangement joins TRBV6-1 to TRBJ1-2; 9 nucleotides match TRBD1. The CDR3 totals 15 residues. Trimming took 5 bases from V and 8 from J; bases not matched to a gene: 12. Germline lookup yields CDR1 MNHNS and CDR2 SASEGT. CDR3 DNA: TGTGCCAGCAGTACAACCGGGACAGGGTTGTGGGGCTACACCTTC. Translated, it gives CASSTTGTGLWGYTF.